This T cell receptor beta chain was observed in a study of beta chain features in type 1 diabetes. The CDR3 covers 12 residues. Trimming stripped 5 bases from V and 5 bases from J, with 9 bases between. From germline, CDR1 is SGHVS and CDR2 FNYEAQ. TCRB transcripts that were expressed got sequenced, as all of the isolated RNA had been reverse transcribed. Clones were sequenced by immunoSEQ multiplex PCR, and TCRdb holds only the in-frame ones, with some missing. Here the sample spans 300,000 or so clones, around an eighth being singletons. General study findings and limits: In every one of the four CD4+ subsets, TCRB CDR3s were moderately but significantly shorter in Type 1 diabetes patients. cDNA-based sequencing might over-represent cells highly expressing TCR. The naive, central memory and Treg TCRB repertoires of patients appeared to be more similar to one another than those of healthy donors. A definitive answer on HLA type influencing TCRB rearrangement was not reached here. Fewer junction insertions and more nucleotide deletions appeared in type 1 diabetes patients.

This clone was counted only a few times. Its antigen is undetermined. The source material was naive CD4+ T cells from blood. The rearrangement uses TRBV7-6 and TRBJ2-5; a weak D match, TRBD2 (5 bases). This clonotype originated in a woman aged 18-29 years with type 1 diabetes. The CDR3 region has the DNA TGTGCCAGCAGCGGGCCGGGGGAGACCCAGTACTTC. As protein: CASSGPGETQYF.